The 18 T cell receptor beta chains below come from one sample, sequenced in a study of early T cells in non-severe SARS-CoV-2 infection. Via MiXCR, TCRdb re-called the 5' RACE reads, giving one row per CDR3 protein. Among 60,000 to 65,000 distinct CDR3 sequences, around 9.9% were seen once, and the ten largest hold around 1.3%. The sample was whole blood. These receptors originate from an adult who was a healthcare worker with PCR-confirmed SARS-CoV-2 infection or an uninfected control (not recorded which).

This clonotype has ten or more counts. The genes are TRBV6-6 and TRBJ1-5; no firm D call. The CDR3 is made up of 15 amino acids. Trimming stripped 4 bases from V and 8 bases from J, with 18 bases between. Germline CDR1 reads MNHNY; CDR2 reads SVGAGI (reference sequence). Here the CDR3 DNA reads TGTGCCAGCAGTTCTCAAGGACGTCCATCTGAGCCCCAGCATTTT. Translated, it gives CASSSQGRPSEPQHF.

The CDR3 here is CSARDIQRGTTTDTQYF. In DNA form, the CDR3 reads TGCAGTGCTAGAGATATCCAGCGGGGGACTACCACAGATACGCAGTATTTT. The chain uses TRBV20-1 and TRBJ2-3; TRBD2 aligns across 8 bases. J gave up 2 bases and V 0 bases, and 10 bases lay outside the gene matches. Germline V gene data show CDR1 as DFQATT and CDR2 as SNEGSKA (reference sequence). There are 17 residues in the CDR3.

The chain uses TRBV6-5 and TRBJ2-2; D is undetermined. CDR1 is MNHEY and CDR2 is SVGAGI in the germline V gene. V shed 5 bases and J shed 6 bases, with 10 bases lying between them. The CDR3 has 13 residues. CDR3 nucleotide sequence: TGTGCCAGCAGTGGGCCGGTTCCCGGGGAGCTGTTTTTT. Its protein product is CASSGPVPGELFF.

In this sample, this clonotype turned up many times. CDR3 sequence reads: CATAMREETQYF. CDR3 nucleotide sequence: TGTGCCACCGCGATGAGAGAAGAGACCCAGTACTTC. This chain uses TRBV6-2 or TRBV6-3 with TRBJ2-5; the D is unclear. This CDR3 is built from 12 residues. Germline loops: CDR1 MNHEY, CDR2 SVGEGT. V gave up 10 bases and J gave up 3 bases, with 12 bases separating them.

This clonotype occurred a few times. This rearrangement joins TRBV4-1 to TRBJ1-4, with 11 bases fitting TRBD1. V trimming: 4 bases; J trimming: 7 bases; junction bases outside the gene matches: 8. Germline-derived CDR1 and CDR2 are MGHRA and YSYEKL. The CDR3 has 16 amino acids. The CDR3 loop reads CASSLTRTGGSEKLFF. Written as DNA, the CDR3 is TGCGCCAGCAGCCTCACCCGGACAGGGGGCTCTGAAAAACTGTTTTTT.

The chain employs TRBV7-3 and TRBJ1-6; the D gene is possibly TRBD1 (6 bases). The CDR3 sequence is 15 residues long. Looked up from germline, CDR1 is SGHTA and CDR2 is FQGTGA. Trimming removed 5 bases from V and 6 bases from J, with 14 bases in between. CDR3 bases: TGTGCCAGCAGCCTCCAGGGGAGTGGTAATTCACCCCTCCACTTT. Translated, it gives CASSLQGSGNSPLHF.

J is TRBJ2-7 and V is TRBV7-2, with D perhaps matching TRBD1 (5 bases). V shed 0 bases and J shed 5 bases, with 8 bases lying between them. The CDR3 has 13 amino acids. The V gene's germline CDR1 is SGHTA and CDR2 FQGNSA. As DNA, the CDR3 is TGTGCCAGCAGCTTAGCGCAGGGCCACGAGCAGTACGTC. The encoded protein is CASSLAQGHEQYV.

This clonotype has at least ten counts. The V and J genes are TRBV7-3 and TRBJ2-3, with 10 bases matching TRBD1. The junction had 3 bases not matched to a gene; V was cut back by 2 bases and J by 4 bases. This CDR3 region has 15 residues. Per germline, CDR1 SGHTA and CDR2 FQGTGA. CDR3 in DNA: TGTGCCAGCAGCTTACAAGGGACAGGGGCAGATACGCAGTATTTT. Translating gives CASSLQGTGADTQYF. The full variable domain, completed using reference TRBV7-3 and TRBJ2-3, is GAGVSQTPSNKVTEKGKYVELRCDPISGHTALYWYRQSLGQGPEFLIYFQGTGAADDSGLPNDRFFAVRPEGSVSTLKIQRTERGDSAVYLCASSLQGTGADTQYFGPGTRLTVL.

The chain carries TRBV12-3 or TRBV12-4 and TRBJ1-6; D perhaps matches TRBD1 (5 bases). CDR3 length: 15 residues. Trimming cost V 6 bases and J 7 bases, with 16 bases left between them. DNA for the CDR3: TGTGCCAGCAGATCAGCCGGGACTGGAAATTCACCCCTCCACTTT. Its protein is CASRSAGTGNSPLHF.

This chain connects TRBV24-1 to TRBJ2-2, with unresolved D. The CDR3 sequence is 12 residues long. Looked up from germline, CDR1 is KGHDR and CDR2 is SFDVKD. With 8 bases removed from V and 3 bases from J, the gap between germline ends came to 6 bases. CDR3 sequence (DNA): TGTGCCACCATCGGTTACACCGGGGAGCTGTTTTTT. Amino acid sequence: CATIGYTGELFF.

This clonotype was counted at least ten times. This chain's CDR3 is CASNIAGRSYNEQFF. CDR3 bases: TGTGCCAGCAACATCGCGGGACGCTCCTACAATGAGCAGTTCTTC. The chain recombines TRBV28 with TRBJ2-1, with D possibly TRBD2 on 6 matching bases. CDR3 length equals 15 residues. CDR1 and CDR2 from the germline V gene are MDHEN and SYDVKM. V shed 7 bases and J shed 0 bases, with 13 bases lying between them.

This clonotype was picked up a small number of times. This sequence joins TRBV6-6 and TRBJ1-1, with a weak D call TRBD1 (5 bases). The germline CDR1 and CDR2 sequences are MNHNY and SVGAGI (reference sequence). Between the trimmed V and J ends, which lost 2 bases and 6 bases, there was a span of 10 bases. The CDR3 has 13 residues. CDR3 nucleotide sequence: TGTGCCAGCAGTTACAGGGTGGGGGCTGAAGCTTTCTTT. Translating gives CASSYRVGAEAFF.

The chain combines TRBV5-1 with TRBJ1-1; tentatively, D is TRBD1 (6 bases). The CDR3 loop spans 15 amino acids. The ends were cut back, 0 bases at V and 7 bases at J, with 16 bases in the middle. The germline gives CDR1 SGHRS, CDR2 YFSETQ. As DNA, the CDR3 is TGCGCCAGCAGCTTGGACCTTAGAGGGGGATATGAAGCTTTCTTT. Its translation: CASSLDLRGGYEAFF. Full variable domain (remainder filled in from reference TRBV5-1 and TRBJ1-1): KAGVTQTPRYLIKTRGQQVTLSCSPISGHRSVSWYQQTPGQGLQFLFEYFSETQRNKGNFPGRFSGRQFSNSRSEMNVSTLELGDSALYLCASSLDLRGGYEAFFGQGTRLTVV.

This clonotype showed up many times. The V and J genes are TRBV5-1 and TRBJ1-1; TRBD1 aligns across 7 bases. This CDR3 spans 17 amino acids. V dropped 2 bases and J dropped 1; count of bases not matched to a gene: 11. Germline V lookup: CDR1 SGHRS, CDR2 YFSETQ. CDR3 in amino acids: CASSLRVLGTANTEAFF. The DNA for the CDR3 is TGCGCCAGCAGCTTAAGGGTGTTAGGGACAGCGAACACTGAAGCTTTCTTT.

This rearrangement joins TRBV7-6 to TRBJ2-2; D gene ambiguous. This CDR3 is 12 amino acids long. The V and J ends lost 7 bases and 4 bases respectively, with 7 bases between them. CDR1 is SGHVS and CDR2 is FNYEAQ in the germline V gene. The CDR3 loop is CASTKFTGELFF. CDR3 DNA sequence: TGTGCCAGCACCAAATTCACCGGGGAGCTGTTTTTT.

This clonotype showed up just a few times. This chain uses TRBV7-3 with TRBJ2-1; no reliable D call. Germline CDR1 SGHTA, CDR2 FQGTGA. The CDR3 covers 13 residues. V gave up 0 bases and J gave up 5 bases, with 5 bases separating them. The CDR3 here is CASSLTKDNEQFF. CDR3 DNA sequence: TGTGCCAGCAGCTTAACCAAGGACAATGAGCAGTTCTTC.

J is TRBJ2-1 and V is TRBV6-2 or TRBV6-3; D gene uncertain. The CDR3 covers 13 residues. Trimming removed 2 bases from V and 6 bases from J, with 8 bases in between. Germline V gene lookup returns CDR1 MNHEY and CDR2 SVGEGT. CDR3 loop: CASSYLKGNEQFF. Here the CDR3 DNA reads TGTGCCAGCAGTTACCTCAAGGGCAATGAGCAGTTCTTC.

In DNA form, the CDR3 reads TGTGCCAGCAGACAGGGGTACAATGAGCAGTTCTTC. Residues: CASRQGYNEQFF. The J gene is TRBJ2-1, the V gene TRBV12-3 or TRBV12-4, with TRBD1 matching over 7 bases. V was clipped by 6 bases and J by 4 bases; unmatched bases: 0. The CDR3 is made up of 12 amino acids.